This T cell receptor (beta chain) originates from a study of T cells after posttransplantation cyclophosphamide. Measured with immunoSEQ multiplex PCR; TCRdb has only the in-frame clones, and not every one. The data show about 37,000 clones, with none appearing a single time. This clone was detected many times. Deletions cut 8 bases from V and 2 bases from J, with 13 bases between. The CDR3 is 13 amino acids. The V gene is TRBV12-3 or TRBV12-4, the J gene TRBJ2-7, with D possibly TRBD2 on 5 matching bases. Sequenced sample: PBMCs. This sequence was found in a man aged 30-40 years in good health and a related stem cell transplant donor. The CDR3 here is CASREGATYEQYF. The CDR3 nucleotides are TGTGCCAGCCGCGAGGGTGCAACCTACGAGCAGTACTTC.